The 20 T cell receptor beta chains below were found in one sample sequenced in a study of blood T cell repertoires in COVID-19. Only in-frame clones appear in the TCRdb table, and some are missing; sequencing was by immunoSEQ multiplex PCR. The table lists 150,000 or so clones, 60% to 80% of them singletons, with 2.5% to 3% in the top ten. The material sequenced was PBMCs or T cells enriched from blood (not recorded which). The receptors here all came from a woman in her fifties or sixties who had recovered from COVID-19.

This clone showed up just once. The J gene is TRBJ1-1, the V gene TRBV11-3; possibly TRBD1 for D (5 bases). With 1 base removed from V and 1 base from J, the gap between germline ends came to 10 bases. CDR1 is SGHNT and CDR2 is YENEEA in the germline V gene. The CDR3 is 15 residues long. CDR3 amino acids: CASSLVQGRNTEAFF. Here the CDR3 DNA reads TGTGCCAGCAGCTTAGTCCAGGGAAGGAACACTGAAGCTTTCTTT.

The chain carries TRBV7-2 and TRBJ2-5; D unclear. The CDR3 covers 14 residues. The V end lost 3 bases, the J end lost 4 bases, and 12 bases lay between the germline ends. CDR1 and CDR2 from the germline V gene are SGHTA and FQGNSA. CDR3 DNA: TGTGCCAGCAGCTTTCCAGATCTCACAGAGACCCAGTACTTC. Amino acid sequence: CASSFPDLTETQYF.

V gene TRBV27 combines with J gene TRBJ2-1; 7 bases align to TRBD1. Germline CDR1 is MNHEY and CDR2 is SMNVEV (reference sequence). With 5 bases clipped from V and 8 bases from J, the junction kept 15 bases outside the gene matches. The CDR3 runs 16 residues. The CDR3 bases are TGTGCCAGCAGTGGACCGACAGGGCGAATTGAATATGAGCAGTTCTTC. Protein sequence: CASSGPTGRIEYEQFF.

V gene TRBV7-6 combines with J gene TRBJ2-1; 9 bases map to TRBD2. The CDR3 length is 16 residues. V shed 4 bases and J 2 bases; nucleotides not matched to a gene: 6. Germline CDR1 SGHVS, CDR2 FNYEAQ. The CDR3 DNA follows: TGTGCCAGCAGCTCTACTTTAGCGGGGGCCTACAATGAGCAGTTCTTC. Its protein product is CASSSTLAGAYNEQFF.

CDR3 coding DNA: TGTGCCAGCAGTTTTAGGCAGGACACTGAAGCTTTCTTT. Translated: CASSFRQDTEAFF. The chain employs TRBV27 and TRBJ1-1; the D is unclear. The CDR3 extends over 13 amino acids. Trimming pared 3 bases from V and 3 bases from J, leaving 8 bases between. The germline V gene has CDR1 MNHEY and CDR2 SMNVEV (reference sequence).

The chain has TRBV6-5 and TRBJ2-3, with 10 bases that match TRBD1. The junction had 3 bases not matched to a gene; V was cut back by 9 bases and J by 0 bases. This CDR3 spans 14 amino acids. The germline V gene has CDR1 MNHEY and CDR2 SVGAGI. CDR3 sequence (DNA): TGTGCCAGTCGACAGGGGGCTAGCACAGATACGCAGTATTTT. This sequence encodes CASRQGASTDTQYF.

This sequence joins TRBV27 and TRBJ1-4; D gene uncertain. There are 15 residues in the CDR3. From germline, CDR1 is MNHEY and CDR2 SMNVEV (reference sequence). V lost 1 base, J lost 3 bases, and 9 bases lay in between. The CDR3 is CASSLWAEPNEKLFF. The CDR3 nucleotides read TGTGCCAGCAGTTTATGGGCTGAACCTAATGAAAAACTGTTTTTT.

This clone has only a few counts. V gene TRBV4-1 combines with J gene TRBJ1-2; D is undetermined. Looked up from germline, CDR1 is MGHRA and CDR2 is YSYEKL. Trimming took 6 bases from V and 3 from J, leaving 11 bases between them. This CDR3 contains 13 residues. The CDR3 reads CASSVTDDYGYTF. DNA of the CDR3: TGCGCCAGCAGTGTTACTGATGACTATGGCTACACCTTC.

V gene TRBV12-5 combines with J gene TRBJ2-3; D call uncertain. The CDR3 runs to 12 residues. Trimming took 3 bases from V and 3 from J, leaving 4 bases between them. Germline lookup yields CDR1 LGHNT and CDR2 FRNRAP. For the CDR3, the DNA is TGTGCTAGTGGTTTACAGACAGATACGCAGTATTTT. Protein sequence: CASGLQTDTQYF.

V is TRBV6-4 and J is TRBJ1-1; TRBD1 might be the D (6 bases). V gave up 3 bases and J gave up 5 bases, with 10 bases separating them. Germline values: CDR1 MRHNA, CDR2 SNTAGT. The CDR3 loop spans 13 amino acids. The CDR3 nucleotides read TGTGCCAGCAGTGAATTGCAGGGGACTGAAGCTTTCTTT. Its translation is CASSELQGTEAFF.

The chain combines TRBV5-1 with TRBJ1-4, with a possible D match to TRBD1 (6 bases). The V and J ends lost 4 bases and 8 bases respectively, with 21 bases between them. CDR3 length: 16 amino acids. Per the germline V gene, CDR1 is SGHRS and CDR2 is YFSETQ. CDR3 DNA: TGCGCCAGCAGCGAGAGAACTCTGGGTGGGGGCGAAAAACTGTTTTTT. Protein sequence: CASSERTLGGGEKLFF. The complete variable domain, with remaining parts taken from reference TRBV5-1 and TRBJ1-4, reads KAGVTQTPRYLIKTRGQQVTLSCSPISGHRSVSWYQQTPGQGLQFLFEYFSETQRNKGNFPGRFSGRQFSNSRSEMNVSTLELGDSALYLCASSERTLGGGEKLFFGSGTQLSVL.

The genes are TRBV6-5 and TRBJ1-2, with 7 bases identical to TRBD1. V dropped 6 bases and J dropped 0; count of bases not matched to a gene: 7. This CDR3 has 15 amino acids. CDR1 is MNHEY, CDR2 SVGAGI, per germline. The CDR3 DNA reads TGTGCCAGCAGGTCACAACAGGGGACTAACTATGGCTACACCTTC. It is translated as CASRSQQGTNYGYTF.

V is TRBV7-8 and J is TRBJ1-6; unclear D gene. In germline, CDR1 is SGHVS, CDR2 FQNEAQ. V lost 3 bases and J lost 9, with 6 bases in between. The CDR3 consists of 12 residues. In DNA, the CDR3 is TGTGCCAGCAGCTTTCCCTTTTCACCCCTCCACTTT. Its protein product is CASSFPFSPLHF.

The V call is TRBV12-3 or TRBV12-4, the J call TRBJ2-5, with a weak D call TRBD1 (5 bases). The CDR3 has 12 residues. Between the trimmed V and J ends, which lost 7 bases and 5 bases, there was a span of 11 bases. CDR3 protein: CASNQGRETQYF. CDR3 DNA: TGTGCCAGCAATCAGGGTAGGGAGACCCAGTACTTC.

This rearrangement joins TRBV5-1 to TRBJ1-5; possible D gene TRBD1, 5 bases. The CDR3 contains 15 residues. Trimming shortened V by 0 bases and J by 4 bases, and 11 bases separated the two germline ends. Germline CDR1 is SGHRS and CDR2 is YFSETQ. The CDR3: CASSLAGGYNQPQHF. The CDR3 coding sequence is TGCGCCAGCAGCTTGGCCGGGGGGTATAATCAGCCCCAGCATTTT.

This chain links TRBV5-8 with TRBJ1-1; D not resolved. CDR1 is SGHTS and CDR2 is YDEGEE in the germline V gene. The CDR3 has 13 residues. Deletions cut 2 bases from V and 1 base from J, with 6 bases between. The CDR3 sequence: CASSFSRNTEAFF. Written as DNA, the CDR3 is TGTGCCAGCAGCTTCTCGCGGAACACTGAAGCTTTCTTT.

The chain carries TRBV2 and TRBJ1-5, with 12 bases aligning to TRBD1. V gave up 6 bases and J gave up 7 bases; unmatched junction bases: 7. Germline CDR1 SNHLY, CDR2 FYNNEI. CDR3 length equals 15 residues. CDR3 protein: CASRGDRGRSQPQHF. The CDR3 DNA follows: TGTGCCAGCAGAGGGGACAGGGGGCGAAGCCAGCCCCAGCATTTT.

CDR3 in DNA: TGTGCCACCAGTGGACACAGGGGCCGCAGCGGGGGGGCAACAGATACGCAGTATTTT. Protein: CATSGHRGRSGGATDTQYF. The chain carries TRBV24-1 and TRBJ2-3; 10 bases are a match to TRBD2. V lost 5 bases, J lost 3 bases, and 16 bases stayed unmatched. Germline V CDR1 and CDR2: KGHDR, SFDVKD. The CDR3 extends over 19 amino acids.

V usage is TRBV2 and J usage is TRBJ1-6; a weak D match, TRBD1 (6 bases). The CDR3 loop spans 15 amino acids. The ends were cut back, 7 bases at V and 3 bases at J, with 13 bases in the middle. CDR1 and CDR2 (germline): SNHLY, FYNNEI. CDR3 protein: CASNRRQDYNSPLHF. CDR3 bases: TGTGCCAGCAACAGAAGACAGGACTATAATTCACCCCTCCACTTT.

The chain links TRBV12-5 to TRBJ2-5; TRBD2 aligns across 7 bases. The ends lost 6 bases at V and 4 bases at J; junction bases unmatched: 20. CDR1 and CDR2 from the germline V gene are LGHNT and FRNRAP. The CDR3 spans 18 residues. CDR3 coding DNA: TGTGCTAGTGGGTTAGGACTAGGGGTAGCACCGGGGGGAGAGACCCAGTACTTC. The encoded protein is CASGLGLGVAPGGETQYF.